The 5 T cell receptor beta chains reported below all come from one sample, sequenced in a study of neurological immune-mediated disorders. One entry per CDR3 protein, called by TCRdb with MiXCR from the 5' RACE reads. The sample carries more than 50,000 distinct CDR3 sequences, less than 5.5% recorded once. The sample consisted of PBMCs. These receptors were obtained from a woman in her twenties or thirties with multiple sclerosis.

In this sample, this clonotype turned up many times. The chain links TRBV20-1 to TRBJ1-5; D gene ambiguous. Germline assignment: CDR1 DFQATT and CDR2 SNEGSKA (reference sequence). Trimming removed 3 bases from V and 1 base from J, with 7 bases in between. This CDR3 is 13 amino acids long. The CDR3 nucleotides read TGCAGTGCTAGCGCGGGAAGCAATCAGCCCCAGCATTTT. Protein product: CSASAGSNQPQHF.

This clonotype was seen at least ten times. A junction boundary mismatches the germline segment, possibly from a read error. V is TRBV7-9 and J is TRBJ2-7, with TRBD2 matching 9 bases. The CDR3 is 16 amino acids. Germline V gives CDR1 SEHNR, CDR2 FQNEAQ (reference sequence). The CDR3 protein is CASSLAGQLSSYEQYF. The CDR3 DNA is TGTGCCAGCAGCCTAGCGGGACAGCTCAGTTCCTACGAGCAGTACTTC.

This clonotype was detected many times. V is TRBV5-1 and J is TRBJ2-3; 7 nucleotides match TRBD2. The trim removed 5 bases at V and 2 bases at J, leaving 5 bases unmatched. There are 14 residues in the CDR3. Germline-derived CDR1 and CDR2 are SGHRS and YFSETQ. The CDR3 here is CASRASGLTDTQYF. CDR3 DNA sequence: TGCGCCAGCAGGGCTAGCGGCCTCACAGATACGCAGTATTTT.

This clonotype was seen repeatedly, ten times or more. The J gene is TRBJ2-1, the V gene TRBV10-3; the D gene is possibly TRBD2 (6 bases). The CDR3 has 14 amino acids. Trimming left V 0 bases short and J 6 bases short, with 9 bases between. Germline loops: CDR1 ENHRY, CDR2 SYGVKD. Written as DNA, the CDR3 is TGTGCCATCAGTGAGTCACTAGCCCCCAATGAGCAGTTCTTC. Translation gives CAISESLAPNEQFF.

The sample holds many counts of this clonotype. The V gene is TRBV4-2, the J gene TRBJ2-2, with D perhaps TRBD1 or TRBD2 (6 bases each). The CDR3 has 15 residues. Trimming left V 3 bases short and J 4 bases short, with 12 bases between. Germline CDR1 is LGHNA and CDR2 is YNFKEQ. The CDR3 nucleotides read TGTGCCAGCAGCCACTCGGGGGCGAGCACCGGGGAGCTGTTTTTT. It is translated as CASSHSGASTGELFF.